The entry below describes one T cell receptor beta chain. The antigen remains unidentified. Following 10 days of culture, CD4+ T cells were isolated. The cohort was immunized with two doses of either the BNT162b2 or mRNA-1273 vaccine. This sample stems from a study of vaccination effects on CD4 cells after COVID-19. Data came from immunoSEQ multiplex PCR; TCRdb stores just in-frame clones and leaves some out. This sample has 9,000 or so clones, with 65% to 80% found just once. V lost 1 base and J lost 0, with 10 bases in between. CDR1 and CDR2 (germline): SGHVS, FQNEAQ. There are 15 residues in the CDR3.

This sequence was found in a human donor who received a COVID-19 vaccine. The chain combines TRBV7-8 with TRBJ2-7; D is perhaps TRBD2 (6 bases). The sample here was CD4+ T cells from PBMCs cultured without peptide, taken after COVID-19 vaccination. The CDR3 sequence: CASSLEDYSSYEQYF. DNA for the CDR3: TGTGCCAGCAGCTTAGAGGACTATTCCTCCTACGAGCAGTACTTC.